The 15 T cell receptor beta chains in this list originate from one sample, sequenced in a study of shared clonotypes between healthy human individuals (TCRdb year 2020). Libraries were prepared through the immunoSEQ multiplex PCR assay. The immuneACCESS repertoire file appears here via TCRdb, limited to in-frame rearrangements. These files lack a portion of the clones; in checked studies, under half of the deficit traces to unresolved V genes, and the cause of the others is not known. Within this sample are under 1,900,000 clones, with roughly 98.5% of them counted one time only. Roughly 0.36% of the sample is taken by the ten largest. The sample comprised naive CD4+ T cells sorted from blood. Explained via the paper, the cell subset or site label denotes: CD45RA+ positively selected. Source of these receptors: a man aged 25-40 years in good health.

The chain combines TRBV27 with TRBJ2-5; 9 bases are a match to TRBD2. The V segment lost 6 bases and the J segment 4 bases; nucleotides outside the gene matches: 12. CDR3 length: 16 residues. Germline V lookup: CDR1 MNHEY, CDR2 SMNVEV (reference sequence). The DNA for the CDR3 is TGTGCCAGCAGCCTTCGGGCGGGAGGGCGCGGAGAGACCCAGTACTTC. Residues: CASSLRAGGRGETQYF.

The chain links TRBV30 to TRBJ2-7, with TRBD2 identical over 10 bases. This CDR3 has 13 residues. J was trimmed by 4 bases and V by 3 bases; bases with no gene match: 3. The V gene's germline CDR1 is GTSNPN and CDR2 SVGIG (reference sequence). CDR3 sequence reads: CAWSLAGVYEQYF. The CDR3 coding sequence is TGTGCCTGGAGCCTAGCGGGAGTTTACGAGCAGTACTTC.

The chain carries TRBV7-9 and TRBJ2-7, with TRBD2 matching over 7 bases. Germline CDR1 is SEHNR and CDR2 is FQNEAQ (reference sequence). J gave up 6 bases and V 1 base, and 6 bases lay outside the gene matches. This CDR3 has 14 residues. The DNA for the CDR3 is TGTGCCAGCAGCTTAGGGACTAGGGGCGGCGAGCAGTACTTC. Translated, it gives CASSLGTRGGEQYF.

The J gene is TRBJ2-2, the V gene TRBV28; the D is unclear. V dropped 5 bases and J dropped 8 bases, with 9 bases sitting between them. The CDR3 spans 12 residues. Germline loops: CDR1 MDHEN, CDR2 SYDVKM. The CDR3 loop reads CASSTPQGELFF. CDR3 sequence (DNA): TGTGCCAGCAGTACCCCACAGGGGGAGCTGTTTTTT.

V gene TRBV11-2 combines with J gene TRBJ1-4; D remains unclear. CDR3 length equals 16 residues. CDR1 is SGHAT, CDR2 FQNNGV, per germline. Deletions cut 1 base from V and 0 bases from J, with 9 bases between. The CDR3 DNA reads as TGTGCCAGCAGCTTAGGTCGCTCGTCAACTAATGAAAAACTGTTTTTT. This gives the protein CASSLGRSSTNEKLFF.

The chain employs TRBV7-2 and TRBJ1-2, with 10 bases identical to TRBD1. CDR3 length: 15 amino acids. The J segment lost 4 bases and the V segment lost 5 bases, leaving 7 bases of the junction unmatched. In germline, CDR1 is SGHTA, CDR2 FQGNSA. CDR3 sequence reads: CASSGTGEWIYGYTF. CDR3 coding DNA: TGTGCCAGCAGCGGGACAGGGGAATGGATCTATGGCTACACCTTC.

The CDR3 protein is CASSPVPGENQPQHF. In DNA form, the CDR3 reads TGTGCCAGCAGCCCCGTTCCAGGGGAAAATCAGCCCCAGCATTTT. The J gene is TRBJ1-5, the V gene TRBV5-4; weak D call: TRBD1 (6 bases). V shed 4 bases and J shed 4 bases, with 15 bases lying between them. The V gene's germline CDR1 is SGHNT and CDR2 YYREEE (reference sequence). The CDR3 covers 15 residues.

This sequence joins TRBV9 and TRBJ2-7; the match to TRBD2 covers 13 bases. Per germline, CDR1 SGDLS and CDR2 YYNGEE. The J segment lost 9 bases and the V segment lost 4 bases, leaving 10 bases of the junction unmatched. The CDR3 sequence is 15 residues long. This CDR3 is CASSTGLAGVPRQYF. CDR3 coding DNA: TGTGCCAGCAGCACAGGACTAGCGGGAGTCCCCCGGCAGTACTTC. Looking up the rest from reference TRBV9 and TRBJ2-7 gives the full variable domain: DSGVTQTPKHLITATGQRVTLRCSPRSGDLSVYWYQQSLDQGLQFLIQYYNGEERAKGNILERFSAQQFPDLHSELNLSSLELGDSALYFCASSTGLAGVPRQYFGPGTRLTVT.

The chain carries TRBV9 and TRBJ2-3, with TRBD2 matching over 8 bases. The V segment lost 3 bases and the J segment 0 bases; nucleotides outside the gene matches: 6. Germline CDR1 SGDLS, CDR2 YYNGEE. This CDR3 region has 16 residues. The CDR3 here is CASSEIAGPSTDTQYF. In nucleotides, the CDR3 is TGTGCCAGCAGCGAGATAGCGGGACCTAGCACAGATACGCAGTATTTT.

This rearrangement joins TRBV7-3 to TRBJ2-1; D is tentatively TRBD1 or TRBD2 (5 bases each). The CDR3 has 16 amino acids. Germline assignment: CDR1 SGHTA and CDR2 FQGTGA. Trimming cost V 5 bases and J 6 bases, with 20 bases left between them. DNA of the CDR3: TGTGCCAGCAGCCCCCACCCGGGACCGGTTCCCAATGAGCAGTTCTTC. Its translation: CASSPHPGPVPNEQFF.

A single count supports this clone. The same CDR3 also results from other DNA sequences found in this sample. V is TRBV5-1 and J is TRBJ2-1; unclear D gene. The V and J ends lost 4 bases and 4 bases respectively, with 12 bases between them. Germline V gene lookup returns CDR1 SGHRS and CDR2 YFSETQ. The CDR3 totals 14 residues. CDR3 sequence (DNA): TGCGCCAGCAGCCTTAGCCCTACGTACAATGAGCAGTTCTTC. Translated, it gives CASSLSPTYNEQFF. The whole variable domain, filled in from reference TRBV5-1 and TRBJ2-1, reads KAGVTQTPRYLIKTRGQQVTLSCSPISGHRSVSWYQQTPGQGLQFLFEYFSETQRNKGNFPGRFSGRQFSNSRSEMNVSTLELGDSALYLCASSLSPTYNEQFFGPGTRLTVL.

The chain carries TRBV15 and TRBJ2-7; D is unresolved. This CDR3 spans 14 amino acids. V lost 3 bases to trimming and J lost 3 bases, with 12 bases between them. In germline, CDR1 is LNHNV, CDR2 YYDKDF (reference sequence). CDR3 sequence: CATSRTFWGYEQYF. The CDR3 DNA reads as TGTGCCACCAGCAGGACTTTCTGGGGCTACGAGCAGTACTTC.

The J gene is TRBJ2-4, the V gene TRBV28; 8 nucleotides align to TRBD1. J gave up 4 bases and V 7 bases, and 9 bases lay outside the gene matches. CDR3 length: 15 amino acids. CDR1 and CDR2 from the germline V gene are MDHEN and SYDVKM. The CDR3 reads CASTSDRASKNIQYF. The CDR3, as DNA: TGTGCCAGCACCTCGGACAGGGCGTCAAAAAACATTCAGTACTTC.

The V and J genes are TRBV18 and TRBJ1-3; 9 nucleotides line up with TRBD1. J lost 3 bases, V lost 3 bases, and 6 bases had no gene match. The CDR3 length is 16 residues. Germline-derived CDR1 and CDR2 are KGHSH and LQKENI. DNA of the CDR3: TGTGCCAGCTCACCCTCAACAGGGGGCGGTGGAAACACCATATATTTT. It encodes CASSPSTGGGGNTIYF.

The V call is TRBV5-4, the J call TRBJ2-1; D is undetermined. Germline loops: CDR1 SGHNT, CDR2 YYREEE (reference sequence). Trimming took off 7 bases at V and 2 bases at J, with 16 bases between the two ends. The CDR3 length is 15 residues. The CDR3 nucleotides are TGTGCCAGCGCGGATAAGCTGTCTGCCTACAATGAGCAGTTCTTC. Its protein is CASADKLSAYNEQFF.